Following are 28 T cell receptor beta chains from one sample sequenced in a study of neoadjuvant anti-PD-1 for oral cavity cancer. The time point: after neoadjuvant nivolumab, at surgical resection. The method was immunoSEQ multiplex PCR; TCRdb's version includes in-frame clones alone and lacks a portion of them. This sample has 5,500 to 7,000 clones; over 50% occur once, and the top ten carry around 6.8%. The specimen was tumor tissue, collected after nivolumab (anti-PD-1) treatment. The receptors derive from a person aged 40-85 years with oral cavity squamous cell carcinoma.

The V gene is TRBV15, the J gene TRBJ1-4; no firm D call. The CDR3 sequence is 15 residues long. CDR1 and CDR2 (germline): LNHNV, YYDKDF (reference sequence). Trimming pared 4 bases from V and 6 bases from J, leaving 15 bases between. The CDR3, as DNA: TGTGCCACCAGCATCTATCTAGACAAGGATGAAAAACTGTTTTTT. It yields the protein CATSIYLDKDEKLFF.

This clone has a single count. The V gene is TRBV5-1, the J gene TRBJ1-3, with D hard to call. The germline CDR1 and CDR2 sequences are SGHRS and YFSETQ. The CDR3 contains 15 residues. V was pared by 4 bases and J by 0 bases, with 11 bases between. The CDR3, as DNA: TGCGCCAGCAGCCCGGGTCTTGACTCTGGAAACACCATATATTTT. Translation gives CASSPGLDSGNTIYF.

This clone appeared once. The chain links TRBV6-6 to TRBJ2-7; D call uncertain. With 0 bases removed from V and 3 bases from J, the gap between germline ends came to 6 bases. From germline, CDR1 is MNHNY and CDR2 SVGAGI (reference sequence). The CDR3 spans 13 residues. This CDR3 reads CASSYSRDYEQYF. The CDR3 DNA follows: TGTGCCAGCAGTTACTCCAGAGACTACGAGCAGTACTTC.

The CDR3 loop is CASSRLNTEAFF. CDR3 in DNA: TGTGCCAGCAGTCGGTTGAACACTGAAGCTTTCTTT. The chain recombines TRBV2 with TRBJ1-1; D not certain. The germline V gene encodes CDR1 SNHLY and CDR2 FYNNEI. The V end was cut by 5 bases, the J end by 0 bases, with 4 bases between. The CDR3 length is 12 residues.

The chain couples TRBV4-2 to TRBJ2-7, with D perhaps TRBD2 (5 bases). There are 15 residues in the CDR3. Trimming stripped 0 bases from V and 6 bases from J, with 15 bases between. CDR1 and CDR2 from the germline V gene are LGHNA and YNFKEQ. CDR3 in amino acids: CASSQDMAEAFEQYF. For the CDR3, the DNA is TGTGCCAGCAGCCAAGATATGGCGGAGGCCTTCGAGCAGTACTTC.

The V gene is TRBV6-5, the J gene TRBJ1-2; unclear D gene. The CDR3 covers 13 residues. Germline V gene data show CDR1 as MNHEY and CDR2 as SVGAGI. Trimming shortened V by 10 bases and J by 2 bases, and 14 bases separated the two germline ends. CDR3 in DNA: TGTGCCACCGGGCGAGGGAACAACTATGGCTACACCTTC. Protein sequence: CATGRGNNYGYTF.

The CDR3 reads CASSPQPGQPQHF. CDR3 bases: TGTGCCAGTAGTCCCCAACCAGGCCAGCCCCAGCATTTT. The gene calls are TRBV19 and TRBJ1-5; no clear D gene. The V end was cut by 5 bases, the J end by 7 bases, with 12 bases between. The CDR3 covers 13 residues. The germline V gene encodes CDR1 LNHDA and CDR2 SQIVND (reference sequence).

The CDR3 sequence is CASSPTVSISYNEQFF. The CDR3 DNA follows: TGTGCCAGCTCACCGACGGTTTCCATCTCCTACAATGAGCAGTTCTTC. The chain employs TRBV18 and TRBJ2-1; D not certain. V lost 3 bases and J 0 bases, leaving 12 bases between the germline ends. The length of the CDR3 is 16 residues. Germline assignment: CDR1 KGHSH and CDR2 LQKENI.

J is TRBJ2-2 and V is TRBV5-1, with D tentatively TRBD1 or TRBD2 (6 bases each). V was shortened by 2 bases and J by 6 bases, with 11 bases between the two germline ends. Per germline, CDR1 SGHRS and CDR2 YFSETQ. The CDR3 is made up of 14 amino acids. CDR3 in DNA: TGCGCCAGCAGCTTCACCCGGGGGCCCGGGGAGCTGTTTTTT. The encoded protein is CASSFTRGPGELFF.

The rearrangement uses TRBV18 and TRBJ2-3, with 9 nucleotides matching TRBD2. The CDR3 consists of 15 residues. Germline V CDR1 and CDR2: KGHSH, LQKENI. The junction had 5 bases not matched to a gene; V was cut back by 3 bases and J by 4 bases. CDR3 DNA sequence: TGTGCCAGCTCACCGAACGGCGGGGGGGCAGATACGCAGTATTTT. Translation gives CASSPNGGGADTQYF.

V gene TRBV6-1 combines with J gene TRBJ1-2; D might be TRBD1 (5 bases). Per germline, CDR1 MNHNS and CDR2 SASEGT. The CDR3 is 13 amino acids. The germline V and J ends were trimmed by 5 bases and 4 bases, with 11 bases remaining between them. The CDR3, as DNA: TGTGCCAGCAGTCTCCGGGACGGCTATGGCTACACCTTC. Encoded protein: CASSLRDGYGYTF.

This chain uses TRBV5-4 with TRBJ2-6, with D tentatively TRBD1 (6 bases). CDR1 and CDR2 from the germline V gene are SGHNT and YYREEE (reference sequence). This CDR3 region has 13 residues. V gave up 0 bases and J gave up 9 bases, with 7 bases separating them. The CDR3 sequence: CASSLDRDNVLTF. The CDR3 DNA reads as TGTGCCAGCAGCTTGGACAGGGACAACGTCCTGACTTTC.

The chain carries TRBV5-1 and TRBJ2-5, with 8 bases identical to TRBD1. The ends lost 3 bases at V and 1 base at J; junction bases unmatched: 2. The germline CDR1 and CDR2 sequences are SGHRS and YFSETQ. The CDR3 is made up of 14 amino acids. CDR3 bases: TGCGCCAGCAGCTCACAGGGGGGCCAAGAGACCCAGTACTTC. The encoded protein is CASSSQGGQETQYF.

This clone was seen a single time. CDR3 sequence reads: CASSRGASGGDTQYF. CDR3 DNA sequence: TGCGCCAGCAGTCGGGGCGCTTCGGGGGGCGATACGCAGTATTTT. The chain employs TRBV5-1 and TRBJ2-3; possibly TRBD2 for D (7 bases). Germline-derived CDR1 and CDR2 are SGHRS and YFSETQ. The CDR3 length is 15 residues. V lost 5 bases to trimming and J lost 6 bases, with 19 bases between them.

The V call is TRBV7-2, the J call TRBJ1-4; D may be TRBD1 (5 bases). The V gene lost 4 bases and the J gene lost 9 bases, with 18 bases spanning the gap. The CDR3 loop spans 15 amino acids. CDR1 is SGHTA, CDR2 FQGNSA, per germline. The DNA for the CDR3 is TGTGCCAGCAGCTCCCCGGGACCCGGCGGGCAAAAACTGTTTTTT. Its protein is CASSSPGPGGQKLFF.

V and J are TRBV6-6 and TRBJ2-7; 7 nucleotides match TRBD1. The J segment lost 4 bases and the V segment lost 4 bases, leaving 10 bases of the junction unmatched. Germline CDR1 MNHNY, CDR2 SVGAGI (reference sequence). The CDR3 sequence is 15 residues long. The CDR3 DNA is TGTGCCAGCAGTTCCCCGGGACAGCAGAAGTACGAGCAGTACTTC. As protein: CASSSPGQQKYEQYF.

The rearrangement links TRBV9 to TRBJ1-1, with 9 bases fitting TRBD1. J gave up 0 bases and V 0 bases, and 9 bases lay outside the gene matches. The germline gives CDR1 SGDLS, CDR2 YYNGEE. The CDR3 is made up of 18 amino acids. The DNA for the CDR3 is TGTGCCAGCAGCGTAGCTACGGGACAGGGAATTCTGAACACTGAAGCTTTCTTT. It translates to CASSVATGQGILNTEAFF.

This rearrangement joins TRBV5-6 to TRBJ1-5, with 8 bases fitting TRBD1. J lost 8 bases, V lost 3 bases, and 10 bases had no gene match. CDR1 and CDR2 (germline): SGHDT, YYEEEE. The CDR3 extends over 15 amino acids. The CDR3 sequence: CASSSVDRAQEPQHF. Here the CDR3 DNA reads TGTGCCAGCAGCTCTGTGGACAGGGCCCAAGAGCCCCAGCATTTT.

The chain links TRBV4-2 to TRBJ2-2; 9 bases match TRBD2. The CDR3 length is 19 residues. Unmatched junction bases numbered 13, after V lost 4 bases and J lost 1 base. Per germline, CDR1 LGHNA and CDR2 YNFKEQ. CDR3 region: CASSPGEASGALNTGELFF. The CDR3 DNA reads as TGTGCCAGCAGCCCCGGCGAGGCTAGCGGGGCCCTGAACACCGGGGAGCTGTTTTTT.

This clone was detected a few times. The V call is TRBV6-1, the J call TRBJ1-1; possibly TRBD1 for D (5 bases). The CDR3 is made up of 14 amino acids. V was clipped by 6 bases and J by 3 bases, with 14 bases between them. The germline V gene has CDR1 MNHNS and CDR2 SASEGT. The CDR3 DNA is TGTGCCAGCAGAACCCCGTCGGGGCACACTGAAGCTTTCTTT. Encoded protein: CASRTPSGHTEAFF.

This clone was observed a single time. The rearrangement links TRBV5-5 to TRBJ1-6; no clear D. Germline loops: CDR1 SGHKS, CDR2 YYEKEE (reference sequence). Deletions cut 0 bases from V and 5 bases from J, with 6 bases between. The CDR3 is 14 amino acids. CDR3 sequence reads: CASSLGLNNSPLHF. CDR3 in DNA: TGTGCCAGCAGCTTGGGCTTAAATAATTCACCCCTCCACTTT.

This sequence joins TRBV11-1 and TRBJ2-1; D possibly corresponds to TRBD2 (5 bases). Trimming shortened V by 5 bases and J by 7 bases, and 18 bases separated the two germline ends. The CDR3 contains 15 residues. Germline CDR1 and CDR2: SGHAT and FQDESV (reference sequence). CDR3 sequence (DNA): TGTGCCAGCAGCCAGGTCACGCTACGGGATAATGAGCAGTTCTTC. Protein: CASSQVTLRDNEQFF.

The rearrangement joins TRBV7-8 to TRBJ2-7; the D gene is possibly TRBD2 (6 bases). The V end was cut by 1 base, the J end by 0 bases, with 13 bases between. Germline lookup yields CDR1 SGHVS and CDR2 FQNEAQ. The CDR3 has 16 amino acids. The CDR3 region is CASSLVAGSPSYEQYF. CDR3 nucleotide sequence: TGTGCCAGCAGCTTAGTGGCCGGGAGCCCCTCCTACGAGCAGTACTTC.

This chain uses TRBV7-2 with TRBJ2-3; 7 bases match TRBD2. Looked up from germline, CDR1 is SGHTA and CDR2 is FQGNSA. V trimming: 6 bases; J trimming: 3 bases; junction bases outside the gene matches: 12. This CDR3 comprises 16 residues. The CDR3: CASRRGGGSSTDTQYF. Here the CDR3 DNA reads TGTGCCAGCAGACGAGGCGGCGGGAGTAGTACAGATACGCAGTATTTT.

The V gene is TRBV5-1, the J gene TRBJ1-2, with D perhaps matching TRBD1 (5 bases). The germline gives CDR1 SGHRS, CDR2 YFSETQ. This CDR3 has 16 amino acids. V was clipped by 2 bases and J by 2 bases, with 16 bases between them. The CDR3 loop reads CASSFTPGDQNYGYTF. Here the CDR3 DNA reads TGCGCCAGCAGCTTCACTCCGGGGGACCAGAACTATGGCTACACCTTC.

The chain combines TRBV27 with TRBJ2-1; 10 nucleotides agree with TRBD2. The V segment lost 1 base and the J segment 2 bases; nucleotides outside the gene matches: 5. This CDR3 comprises 17 residues. Germline loops: CDR1 MNHEY, CDR2 SMNVEV (reference sequence). The CDR3 nucleotides read TGTGCCAGCAGTTTATTACTTAGCGGGAGGACCTACAATGAGCAGTTCTTC. Translated: CASSLLLSGRTYNEQFF.

As DNA, the CDR3 is TGTGCCAGCAGCTTGAAAGGAATAGATACGCAGTATTTT. Encoded protein: CASSLKGIDTQYF. V and J are TRBV5-4 and TRBJ2-3; D is undetermined. Trimming removed 1 base at V and 5 bases at J, with 8 bases between. Germline-derived CDR1 and CDR2 are SGHNT and YYREEE (reference sequence). The CDR3 is 13 residues long. The full variable domain, in which reference TRBV5-4 and TRBJ2-3 provide the parts outside the CDR3, is ETGVTQSPTHLIKTRGQQVTLRCSSQSGHNTVSWYQQALGQGPQFIFQYYREEENGRGNFPPRFSGLQFPNYSSELNVNALELDDSALYLCASSLKGIDTQYFGPGTRLTVL.

This chain connects TRBV5-4 to TRBJ1-6; D is undetermined. In germline, CDR1 is SGHNT, CDR2 YYREEE (reference sequence). Trimming shortened V by 1 base and J by 7 bases, and 12 bases separated the two germline ends. The CDR3 is 15 amino acids. DNA of the CDR3: TGTGCCAGCAGCTTGCGGTCAAGTACGAATTCACCCCTCCACTTT. It codes for CASSLRSSTNSPLHF.